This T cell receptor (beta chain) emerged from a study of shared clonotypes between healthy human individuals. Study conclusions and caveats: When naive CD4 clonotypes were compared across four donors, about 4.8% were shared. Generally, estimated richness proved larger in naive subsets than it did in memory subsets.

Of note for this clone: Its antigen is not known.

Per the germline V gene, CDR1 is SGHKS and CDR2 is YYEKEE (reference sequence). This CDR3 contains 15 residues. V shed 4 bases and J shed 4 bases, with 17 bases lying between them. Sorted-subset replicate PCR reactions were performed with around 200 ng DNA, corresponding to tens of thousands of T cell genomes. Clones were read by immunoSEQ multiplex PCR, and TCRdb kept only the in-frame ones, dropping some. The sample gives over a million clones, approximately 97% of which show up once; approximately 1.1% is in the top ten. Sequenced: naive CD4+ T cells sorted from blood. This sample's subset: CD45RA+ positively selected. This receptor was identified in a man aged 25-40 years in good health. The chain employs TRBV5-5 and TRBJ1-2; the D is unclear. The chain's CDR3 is CASSPSVSPVYGYTF. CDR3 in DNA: TGTGCCAGCAGCCCGTCGGTTAGTCCGGTCTATGGCTACACCTTC.